This entry lists 20 T cell receptor beta chains sequenced from one sample in a study of technical replicates of blood from a handful of donors (dated by TCRdb to about 2017). The library relied on the immunoSEQ multiplex PCR assay. Imported from immuneACCESS, the table was reduced by TCRdb to in-frame sequences with V and J called. These copies leave out some clones; in studies compared against another copy, an unresolved V gene accounts for under half, and the cause of the remainder is not known. The sample records more than 65,000 clones, 85% to 95% of which are singletons. The ten most abundant clones make up 0.4% to 0.45% of the sample. Specimen: T cells isolated from PBMCs. All receptors derive from a human donor in good health.

This rearrangement joins TRBV2 to TRBJ2-7; 8 nucleotides align to TRBD1. Germline V CDR1 and CDR2: SNHLY, FYNNEI. The length of the CDR3 is 14 residues. V lost 8 bases to trimming and J lost 5 bases; unmatched junction nucleotides: 11. CDR3 sequence reads: CASCYRQGYHEQYF. The CDR3 DNA is TGTGCCAGCTGTTATAGACAGGGGTACCACGAGCAGTACTTC.

The rearrangement uses TRBV6-5 and TRBJ1-4; D gene unclear. Germline V gene data show CDR1 as MNHEY and CDR2 as SVGAGI. The CDR3 runs 14 residues. Trimming removed 4 bases from V and 4 bases from J, with 10 bases in between. The CDR3 DNA is TGTGCCAGCAGTTCCAGGAGGATTAATGAAAAACTGTTTTTT. Translating it yields CASSSRRINEKLFF.

This clone came up once. This chain joins TRBV6-5 and TRBJ1-1; 7 nucleotides line up with TRBD1. V was clipped by 8 bases and J by 1 base; unmatched bases: 7. The germline CDR1 and CDR2 sequences are MNHEY and SVGAGI. This CDR3 has 14 amino acids. The DNA for the CDR3 is TGTGCCAGCCTACACAGGGGTCGGAACACTGAAGCTTTCTTT. Its protein product is CASLHRGRNTEAFF.

The J gene is TRBJ2-7, the V gene TRBV18; D may be TRBD2 (5 bases). This CDR3 is 15 amino acids long. Germline CDR1 KGHSH, CDR2 LQKENI. Trimming took off 0 bases at V and 6 bases at J, with 15 bases between the two ends. Here the CDR3 reads CASSPPSGAGIEQYF. CDR3 DNA sequence: TGTGCCAGCTCACCACCGAGCGGAGCCGGGATCGAGCAGTACTTC.

This chain uses TRBV2 with TRBJ2-7, with 9 bases lining up with TRBD1. Trimming removed 9 bases from V and 1 base from J; junction bases left unmatched: 7. CDR1 and CDR2 (germline): SNHLY, FYNNEI. This CDR3 has 14 residues. The CDR3, as DNA: TGTGCCAGTTATACGACAGGGGGGTCCTACGAGCAGTACTTC. This sequence encodes CASYTTGGSYEQYF. Full variable domain (missing parts from reference TRBV2 and TRBJ2-7): EPEVTQTPSHQVTQMGQEVILRCVPISNHLYFYWYRQILGQKVEFLVSFYNNEISEKSEIFDDQFSVERPDGSNFTLKIRSTKLEDSAMYFCASYTTGGSYEQYFGPGTRLTVT.

The V call is TRBV7-3, the J call TRBJ1-2, with TRBD1 matching over 8 bases. The V gene's germline CDR1 is SGHTA and CDR2 FQGTGA. The CDR3 covers 14 residues. The ends lost 4 bases at V and 5 bases at J; junction bases unmatched: 6. The DNA of the CDR3 is TGTGCCAGCAGCTCGAGTGGACAGGGATATGGCTACACCTTC. This sequence encodes CASSSSGQGYGYTF. Complete variable domain (other parts from reference TRBV7-3 and TRBJ1-2): GAGVSQTPSNKVTEKGKYVELRCDPISGHTALYWYRQSLGQGPEFLIYFQGTGAADDSGLPNDRFFAVRPEGSVSTLKIQRTERGDSAVYLCASSSSGQGYGYTFGSGTRLTVV.

The V and J genes are TRBV7-9 and TRBJ2-7; 7 nucleotides agree with TRBD1. The germline gives CDR1 SEHNR, CDR2 FQNEAQ (reference sequence). The V segment lost 2 bases and the J segment 3 bases; nucleotides outside the gene matches: 7. The CDR3 sequence is 15 residues long. CDR3: CASSLPGQPVYEQYF. CDR3 sequence (DNA): TGTGCCAGCAGCTTACCGGGACAGCCGGTCTACGAGCAGTACTTC.

The rearrangement links TRBV7-9 to TRBJ2-3, with D possibly TRBD2 on 5 matching bases. Trimming took 5 bases from V and 2 from J, leaving 11 bases between them. Germline V lookup: CDR1 SEHNR, CDR2 FQNEAQ (reference sequence). The CDR3 has 14 amino acids. This CDR3 reads CASSGRPSTDTQYF. The DNA of the CDR3 is TGTGCCAGCAGCGGGAGACCTTCCACAGATACGCAGTATTTT. Full variable domain (outside the CDR3, taken from reference TRBV7-9 and TRBJ2-3): DTGVSQNPRHKITKRGQNVTFRCDPISEHNRLYWYRQTLGQGPEFLTYFQNEAQLEKSRLLSDRFSAERPKGSFSTLEIQRTEQGDSAMYLCASSGRPSTDTQYFGPGTRLTVL.

The chain carries TRBV9 and TRBJ2-1; perhaps TRBD2 as D (6 bases). V was trimmed by 0 bases and J by 0 bases, leaving 13 bases between them. This CDR3 region has 17 residues. The V gene's germline CDR1 is SGDLS and CDR2 YYNGEE. The CDR3 DNA sequence: TGTGCCAGCAGCGTAGGGATAGCGGAGATCTCCTACAATGAGCAGTTCTTC. Its translation: CASSVGIAEISYNEQFF. Filled out from reference TRBV9 and TRBJ2-1, the complete variable domain reads DSGVTQTPKHLITATGQRVTLRCSPRSGDLSVYWYQQSLDQGLQFLIQYYNGEERAKGNILERFSAQQFPDLHSELNLSSLELGDSALYFCASSVGIAEISYNEQFFGPGTRLTVL.

This clone was seen only once. The chain couples TRBV27 to TRBJ1-1; unclear D gene. V was trimmed by 0 bases and J by 6 bases, leaving 8 bases between them. The length of the CDR3 is 13 residues. Germline V lookup: CDR1 MNHEY, CDR2 SMNVEV (reference sequence). This chain's CDR3 is CASSLSYSAEAFF. CDR3 coding DNA: TGTGCCAGCAGTTTATCTTATTCGGCTGAAGCTTTCTTT.

V usage is TRBV6-6 and J usage is TRBJ2-2; D is perhaps TRBD2 (5 bases). Per germline, CDR1 MNHNY and CDR2 SVGAGI (reference sequence). The CDR3 loop spans 13 amino acids. The ends were cut back, 8 bases at V and 3 bases at J, with 10 bases in the middle. CDR3 in DNA: TGTGCCAGCGGGAGTGGATACACCGGGGAGCTGTTTTTT. Protein sequence: CASGSGYTGELFF.

The rearrangement joins TRBV7-2 to TRBJ2-5, with 9 bases identical to TRBD1. The J segment lost 4 bases and the V segment lost 5 bases, leaving 5 bases of the junction unmatched. Germline CDR1 is SGHTA and CDR2 is FQGNSA. The CDR3 length is 14 residues. CDR3 region: CASSKQGAPETQYF. The CDR3 nucleotides are TGTGCCAGCAGCAAACAGGGGGCCCCAGAGACCCAGTACTTC.

CDR3 coding DNA: TGTGCCAGCAGTTACTCGACTCTGGGTGAAAAACTGTTTTTT. Residues: CASSYSTLGEKLFF. The V gene is TRBV6-5, the J gene TRBJ1-4, with D hard to call. The V end was cut by 0 bases, the J end by 7 bases, with 9 bases between. The CDR3 loop spans 14 amino acids. Germline-derived CDR1 and CDR2 are MNHEY and SVGAGI.

This chain uses TRBV9 with TRBJ2-3; D is perhaps TRBD1 (6 bases). The CDR3 length is 15 residues. Germline V gives CDR1 SGDLS, CDR2 YYNGEE. The ends were cut back, 6 bases at V and 0 bases at J, with 14 bases in the middle. CDR3 in amino acids: CASNLRGGSTDTQYF. The CDR3 region has the DNA TGTGCCAGCAATCTCAGGGGCGGAAGCACAGATACGCAGTATTTT.

This clone was counted a few times. The genes are TRBV5-1 and TRBJ2-4; tentative D call: TRBD1 (5 bases). Germline CDR1 and CDR2: SGHRS and YFSETQ. V was cut by 4 bases and J by 8 bases, with 22 bases left in between. CDR3 length: 16 residues. The CDR3 here is CASSPDMDQGDYIQYF. DNA for the CDR3: TGCGCCAGCAGCCCGGATATGGACCAAGGGGATTACATTCAGTACTTC.

The J gene is TRBJ2-2, the V gene TRBV2; D not certain. V lost 7 bases, J lost 1 base, and 4 bases lay in between. This CDR3 spans 12 amino acids. Germline CDR1 SNHLY, CDR2 FYNNEI. CDR3 bases: TGTGCCAGCATAGTGAACACCGGGGAGCTGTTTTTT. Amino acids: CASIVNTGELFF.

This clone appeared once. The chain couples TRBV6-1 to TRBJ2-7; D is possibly TRBD2 (5 bases). CDR1 MNHNS and CDR2 SASEGT come from the germline V gene. Trimming removed 4 bases from V and 3 bases from J, with 13 bases in between. The CDR3 is 14 amino acids. Written as DNA, the CDR3 is TGTGCCAGCAGTGTAGGTAGCGAGGTCTACGAGCAGTACTTC. Translating it yields CASSVGSEVYEQYF.

This clone was seen just once. The rearrangement links TRBV28 to TRBJ2-7, with a tentative D call TRBD1 (6 bases). The CDR3 length is 14 residues. The V gene's germline CDR1 is MDHEN and CDR2 SYDVKM. Between the trimmed V and J ends, which lost 4 bases and 6 bases, there was a span of 16 bases. CDR3 amino acids: CASSSLVGAGEQYF. The DNA for the CDR3 is TGTGCCAGCAGTTCCCTCGTGGGGGCAGGCGAGCAGTACTTC.

The genes are TRBV7-9 and TRBJ2-2; 10 positions agree with TRBD1. The V gene end was trimmed by 4 bases and the J gene end by 2 bases; junction bases not matched to a gene: 10. CDR3 size: 18 residues. Germline values: CDR1 SEHNR, CDR2 FQNEAQ (reference sequence). This CDR3 reads CASSSTSGQGGNTGELFF. Here the CDR3 DNA reads TGTGCCAGCAGCTCGACCTCAGGACAGGGGGGAAACACCGGGGAGCTGTTTTTT.

A single count supports this clone. The chain uses TRBV9 and TRBJ2-7, with D possibly matching TRBD2 (6 bases). Trimming removed 4 bases from V and 2 bases from J, with 10 bases in between. The CDR3 totals 13 residues. The germline CDR1 and CDR2 sequences are SGDLS and YYNGEE. The CDR3 DNA reads TGTGCCAGCAGCAGCGGGCCTACCTACGAGCAGTACTTC. Protein product: CASSSGPTYEQYF.